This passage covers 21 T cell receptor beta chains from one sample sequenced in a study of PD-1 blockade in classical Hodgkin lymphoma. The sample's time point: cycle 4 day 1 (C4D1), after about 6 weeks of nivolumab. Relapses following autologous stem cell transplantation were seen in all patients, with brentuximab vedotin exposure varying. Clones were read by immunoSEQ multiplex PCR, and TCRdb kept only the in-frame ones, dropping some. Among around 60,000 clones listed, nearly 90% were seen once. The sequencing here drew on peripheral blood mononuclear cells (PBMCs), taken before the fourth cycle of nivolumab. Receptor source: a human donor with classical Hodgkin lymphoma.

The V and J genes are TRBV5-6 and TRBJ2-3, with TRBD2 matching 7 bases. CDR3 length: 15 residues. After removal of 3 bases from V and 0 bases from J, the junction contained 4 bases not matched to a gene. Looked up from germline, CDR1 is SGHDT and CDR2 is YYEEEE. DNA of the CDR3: TGTGCCAGCAGCTATTCCGGGGGGAGCACAGATACGCAGTATTTT. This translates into CASSYSGGSTDTQYF. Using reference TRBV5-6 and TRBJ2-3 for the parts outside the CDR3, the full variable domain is DAGVTQSPTHLIKTRGQQVTLRCSPKSGHDTVSWYQQALGQGPQFIFQYYEEEERQRGNFPDRFSGHQFPNYSSELNVNALLLGDSALYLCASSYSGGSTDTQYFGPGTRLTVL.

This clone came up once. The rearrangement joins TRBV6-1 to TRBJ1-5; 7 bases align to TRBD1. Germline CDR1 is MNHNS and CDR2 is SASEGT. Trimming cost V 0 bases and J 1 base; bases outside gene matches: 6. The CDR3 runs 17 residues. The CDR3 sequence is CASSEARQGLSNQPQHF. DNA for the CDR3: TGTGCCAGCAGTGAAGCACGACAGGGTTTGAGCAATCAGCCCCAGCATTTT.

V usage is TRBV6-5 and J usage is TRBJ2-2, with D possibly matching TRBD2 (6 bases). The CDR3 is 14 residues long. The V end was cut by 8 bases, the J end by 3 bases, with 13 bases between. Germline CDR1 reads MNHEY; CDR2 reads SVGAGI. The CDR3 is CASLPDYYTGELFF. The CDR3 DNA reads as TGTGCCAGCCTTCCGGACTATTACACCGGGGAGCTGTTTTTT.

As DNA, the CDR3 is TGTGCCAGCAGGGACAGGGTTGGTGGCTACACCTTC. This translates into CASRDRVGGYTF. The chain has TRBV6-1 and TRBJ1-2, with TRBD1 identical over 8 bases. The CDR3 is 12 amino acids. CDR1 and CDR2 (germline): MNHNS, SASEGT. V shed 6 bases and J 7 bases; nucleotides not matched to a gene: 4.

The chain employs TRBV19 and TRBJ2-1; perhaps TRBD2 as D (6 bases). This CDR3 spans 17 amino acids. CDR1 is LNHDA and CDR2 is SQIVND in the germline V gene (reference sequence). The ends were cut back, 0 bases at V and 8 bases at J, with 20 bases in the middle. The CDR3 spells CASSIEGGGQVVDEQFF. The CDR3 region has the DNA TGTGCCAGTAGTATAGAGGGTGGAGGGCAGGTTGTCGATGAGCAGTTCTTC.

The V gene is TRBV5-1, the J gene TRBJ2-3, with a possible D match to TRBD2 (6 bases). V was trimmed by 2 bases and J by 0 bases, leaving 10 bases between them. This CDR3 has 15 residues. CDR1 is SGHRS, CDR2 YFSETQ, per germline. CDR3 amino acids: CASSFLGGSTDTQYF. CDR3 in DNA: TGCGCCAGCAGCTTCCTGGGAGGTAGCACAGATACGCAGTATTTT.

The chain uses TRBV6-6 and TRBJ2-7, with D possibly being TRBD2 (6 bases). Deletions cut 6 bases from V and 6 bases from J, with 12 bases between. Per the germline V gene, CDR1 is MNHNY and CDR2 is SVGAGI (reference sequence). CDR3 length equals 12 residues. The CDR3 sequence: CASRRIGGEQYF. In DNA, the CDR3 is TGTGCCAGCAGGAGGATCGGGGGCGAGCAGTACTTC.

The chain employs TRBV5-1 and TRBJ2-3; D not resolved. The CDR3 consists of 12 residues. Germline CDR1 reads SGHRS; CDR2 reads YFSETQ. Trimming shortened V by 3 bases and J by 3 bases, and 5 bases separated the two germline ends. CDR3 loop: CASSYATDTQYF. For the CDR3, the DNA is TGCGCCAGCAGCTACGCAACAGATACGCAGTATTTT.

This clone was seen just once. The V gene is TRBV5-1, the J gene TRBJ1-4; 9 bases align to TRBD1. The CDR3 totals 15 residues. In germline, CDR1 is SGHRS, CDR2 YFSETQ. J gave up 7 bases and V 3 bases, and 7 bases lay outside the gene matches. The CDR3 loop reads CASSSAGTGSEKLFF. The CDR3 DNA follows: TGCGCCAGCAGCTCGGCCGGGACAGGGTCTGAAAAACTGTTTTTT.

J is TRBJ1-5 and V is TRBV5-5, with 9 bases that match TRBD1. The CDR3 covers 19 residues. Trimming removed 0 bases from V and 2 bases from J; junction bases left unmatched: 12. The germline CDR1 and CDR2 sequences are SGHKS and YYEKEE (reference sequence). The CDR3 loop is CASSLVRTGDFLGNQPQHF. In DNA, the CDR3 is TGTGCCAGCAGCTTGGTTAGGACAGGGGATTTCTTGGGCAATCAGCCCCAGCATTTT.

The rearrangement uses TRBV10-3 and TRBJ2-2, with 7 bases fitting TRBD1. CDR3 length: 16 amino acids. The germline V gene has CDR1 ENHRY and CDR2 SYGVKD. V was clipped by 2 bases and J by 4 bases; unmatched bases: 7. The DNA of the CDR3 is TGTGCCATCAGTGAGGAGGAAACAGGGGTCACCGGGGAGCTGTTTTTT. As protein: CAISEEETGVTGELFF.

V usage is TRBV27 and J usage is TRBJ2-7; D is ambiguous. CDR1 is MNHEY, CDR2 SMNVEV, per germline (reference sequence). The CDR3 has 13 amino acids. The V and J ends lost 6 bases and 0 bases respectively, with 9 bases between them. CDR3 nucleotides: TGTGCCAGCAGGGACGGAAACTCCTACGAGCAGTACTTC. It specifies CASRDGNSYEQYF.

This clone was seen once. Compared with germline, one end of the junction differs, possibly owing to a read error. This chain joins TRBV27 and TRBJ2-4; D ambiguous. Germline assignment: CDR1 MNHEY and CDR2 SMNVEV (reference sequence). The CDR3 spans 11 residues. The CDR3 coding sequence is TGTACCAGCAGTCAAGAGAACATTCAGTACTTC. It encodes CTSSQENIQYF.

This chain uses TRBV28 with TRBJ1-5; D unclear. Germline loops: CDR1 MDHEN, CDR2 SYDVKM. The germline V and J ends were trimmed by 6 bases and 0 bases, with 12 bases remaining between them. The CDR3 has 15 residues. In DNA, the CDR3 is TGTGCCAGCAGGAATTGGGCCTTTAGCAATCAGCCCCAGCATTTT. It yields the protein CASRNWAFSNQPQHF. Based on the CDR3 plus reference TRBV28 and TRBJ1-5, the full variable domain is DVKVTQSSRYLVKRTGEKVFLECVQDMDHENMFWYRQDPGLGLRLIYFSYDVKMKEKGDIPEGYSVSREKKERFSLILESASTNQTSMYLCASRNWAFSNQPQHFGDGTRLSIL.

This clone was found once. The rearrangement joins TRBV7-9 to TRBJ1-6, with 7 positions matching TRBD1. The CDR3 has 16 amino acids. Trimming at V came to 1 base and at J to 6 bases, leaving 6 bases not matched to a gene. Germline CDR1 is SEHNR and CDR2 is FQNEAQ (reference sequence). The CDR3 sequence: CASSLGVGTVNSPLHF. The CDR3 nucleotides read TGTGCCAGCAGCTTAGGTGTGGGGACAGTTAATTCACCCCTCCACTTT.

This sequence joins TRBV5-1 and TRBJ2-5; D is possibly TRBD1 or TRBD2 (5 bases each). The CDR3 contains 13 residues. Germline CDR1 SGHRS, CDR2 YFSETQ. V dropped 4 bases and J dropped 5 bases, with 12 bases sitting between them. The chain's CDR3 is CASSAGASETQYF. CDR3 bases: TGCGCCAGCAGCGCCGGGGCGTCGGAGACCCAGTACTTC. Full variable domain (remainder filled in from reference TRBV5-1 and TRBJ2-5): KAGVTQTPRYLIKTRGQQVTLSCSPISGHRSVSWYQQTPGQGLQFLFEYFSETQRNKGNFPGRFSGRQFSNSRSEMNVSTLELGDSALYLCASSAGASETQYFGPGTRLLVL.

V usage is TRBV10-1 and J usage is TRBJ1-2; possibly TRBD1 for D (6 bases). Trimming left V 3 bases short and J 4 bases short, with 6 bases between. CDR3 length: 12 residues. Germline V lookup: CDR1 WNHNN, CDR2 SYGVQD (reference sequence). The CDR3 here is CASSDRGYGYTF. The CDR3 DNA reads TGCGCCAGCAGTGACAGGGGCTATGGCTACACCTTC.

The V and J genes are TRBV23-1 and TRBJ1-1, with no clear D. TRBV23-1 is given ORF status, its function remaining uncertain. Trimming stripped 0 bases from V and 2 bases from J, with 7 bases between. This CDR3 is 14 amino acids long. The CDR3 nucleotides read TGCGCCAGCAGTCAATCGCCAGTTAACACTGAAGCTTTCTTT. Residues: CASSQSPVNTEAFF.

The CDR3 here is CASSLGAVQTETQYF. CDR3 nucleotide sequence: TGCGCCAGCAGCTTGGGAGCAGTTCAAACAGAGACCCAGTACTTC. The chain employs TRBV5-1 and TRBJ2-5; unclear D gene. Trimming took 0 bases from V and 4 from J, leaving 13 bases between them. The CDR3 runs to 15 residues. CDR1 SGHRS and CDR2 YFSETQ come from the germline V gene.

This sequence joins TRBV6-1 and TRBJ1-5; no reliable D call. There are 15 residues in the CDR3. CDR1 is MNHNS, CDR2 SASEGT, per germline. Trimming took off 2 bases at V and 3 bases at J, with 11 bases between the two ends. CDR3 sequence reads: CASSESIQFNQPQHF. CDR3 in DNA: TGTGCCAGCAGTGAAAGTATTCAGTTCAATCAGCCCCAGCATTTT.

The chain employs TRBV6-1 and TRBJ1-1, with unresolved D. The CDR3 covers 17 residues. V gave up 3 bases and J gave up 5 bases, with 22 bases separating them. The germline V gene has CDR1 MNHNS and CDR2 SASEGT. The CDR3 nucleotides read TGTGCCAGCAGTGAGGGTCCGTATAATCTGATACGGACTGAAGCTTTCTTT. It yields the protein CASSEGPYNLIRTEAFF.